This T cell receptor (beta chain) was sequenced for a study of molecular identifiers for immune sequencing clone quantification. Whole-study findings and limits: Barcodes shared by identical TCR molecules could lead to underestimated sizes of highly expanded clones.

This CDR3 comprises 16 residues. Germline V lookup: CDR1 SNHLY, CDR2 FYNNEI. TCR libraries were built in bulk with a published protocol and specific TCR primers. Each CDR3 protein is one row after TCRdb ran MiXCR on the PCR reads. The sample shows around 8,000 distinct CDR3 sequences, roughly 37% of them seen only once. As to this clonotype: What it binds is unknown. An end of the junction differs from the germline gene, which may be a read error.

This receptor was taken from a human donor in good health. Some libraries in this study had Jurkat cell RNA spiked in. The chain has TRBV2 and TRBJ1-5, with TRBD1 matching 10 bases. Sequenced: naive CD8+ T cells from blood, with Jurkat cell RNA spiked in. Subset in this sample: FACS-sorted CD8+CD4-CCR7+CD45RA+ naive T cells. The CDR3 DNA follows: TGTGCCGGCAGTGAACCGGGACAGGGGATTGTTCAGCCCCAGCATTTT. Its protein product is CAGSEPGQGIVQPQHF.